These T cell receptor beta chains were read from a single sample in a study of blood T cell repertoires in COVID-19. This table comes from immunoSEQ multiplex PCR, and its TCRdb copy is limited to in-frame clones, with some not included. The sample carries 200,000 or so clones, about 80% recorded once. Sequencing was performed on peripheral blood. The receptors shown here come from a woman in her fifties or sixties with acute or convalescent COVID-19. Both conserved end residues are part of each CDR3. The D gene is left open where the match is weak.

d_call j_call v_call cdr3_nt cdr3_aa
NA TRBJ1-1 TRBV2 TGTGCCAGCAGTGAAGCGCTTCACGGGAAAGCTTTCTTT CASSEALHGKAFF
TRBD1 TRBJ2-7 TRBV29-1 TGCAGCGTGATCGACAGGGAGTCCTACGAGCAGTACTTC CSVIDRESYEQYF
NA TRBJ2-7 TRBV6-5 TGTGCCAGCAGCAACCTCCCTTCTGGCGGTTACGAGCAGTACTTC CASSNLPSGGYEQYF
NA TRBJ1-6 TRBV6-5 TGTGCCAGCAAGAGACAGCATAATTCACCCCTCCACTTT CASKRQHNSPLHF
NA TRBJ1-1 TRBV18 TGTGCCAGCTCACCAATTACATCGGGTGGCACTGAAGCTTTCTTT CASSPITSGGTEAFF
TRBD2 TRBJ2-5 TRBV7-2 TGTGCCAGCAGCTATAGCGGGGGGGAAGAGACCCAGTACTTC CASSYSGGEETQYF
NA TRBJ1-6 TRBV7-6 TGTGCCAGCAGCTTAATCGTCGCCGGGGTTTCACCCCTCCACTTT CASSLIVAGVSPLHF
NA TRBJ2-5 TRBV5-1 TGCGCCAGCAGCTTGGTTACAGACCAAGAGACCCAGTACTTC CASSLVTDQETQYF
TRBD1 TRBJ1-6 TRBV12-5 TGTGCTAGTGGTACGGGGGGTTCCGGGACAGGGAATTCACCCCTCCACTTT CASGTGGSGTGNSPLHF
NA TRBJ2-3 TRBV28 TGTGCCAGCAGTTTCTTGTCTAGCACAGATACGCAGTATTTT CASSFLSSTDTQYF
NA TRBJ1-1 TRBV9 TGTGCCAGCAGCGTCCGACAGAGTAACACTGAAGCTTTCTTT CASSVRQSNTEAFF